This T cell receptor (beta chain) was documented in a study of CD8+CD57+ T cells in acquired aplastic anemia. Study-level information: Sorted CD4+ and CD8+ cells yielded DNA averaging approximately 3 ug. Study results and caveats: Overlapping CD8+ CDR3 repertoires of patients and controls contained roughly 27 shared sequences.

V lost 3 bases, J lost 7 bases, and 9 bases lay in between. The germline V gene encodes CDR1 DFQATT and CDR2 SNEGSKA (reference sequence). The CDR3 is 11 amino acids. This clonotype occurred many times. Its specificity is unknown. Genomic DNA was employed as the template in profiling TCR beta VDJ and CDR3. TCRdb re-called the reads with MiXCR, one entry per CDR3 protein. The sample has roughly 500,000 distinct CDR3 sequences, roughly 34% seen once; the top ten hold roughly 0.8%. Patients selected for sequencing had displayed CD8+CD57+ cell expansion by flow cytometry. Patients were treatment-naive when blood was sampled.

Sequencing used sorted CD4+, CD8+, or CD8+CD57+ T cells (not recorded which) from PBMCs. This receptor was obtained from a human donor with aplastic anemia. The chain carries TRBV20-1 and TRBJ1-1, with D perhaps matching TRBD1 (5 bases). The CDR3 sequence is CSASVQVEAFF. The CDR3 region has the DNA TGCAGTGCTAGCGTACAGGTTGAAGCTTTCTTT.